This T cell receptor beta chain is from a study of sequential checkpoint blockade in melanoma. Whole-study context: TCRbeta immunosequencing was performed on DNA from roughly 91 pretreatment melanoma tumor samples.

Treatment defined: randomized to nivolumab then ipilimumab (arm A) or the reverse (arm B). Profiled with immunoSEQ multiplex PCR; TCRdb holds only in-frame clones, not every one. The table shows approximately 37,000 clones, with roughly 32% occurring only once. Germline CDR1 SGHRS, CDR2 YFSETQ. V was pared by 1 base and J by 6 bases, with 5 bases of the junction left unmatched. The CDR3 has 15 residues. The V and J genes are TRBV5-1 and TRBJ2-3, with TRBD2 matching 10 bases. This sequence was found in a human donor with melanoma. This sample comprised tumor tissue (inferred from file names), obtained from a patient given nivolumab and ipilimumab in sequence. The CDR3 sequence: CASSLTSGDADTQYF. The CDR3 DNA follows: TGCGCCAGCAGCTTGACTAGCGGGGACGCGGATACGCAGTATTTT.